Listed below are T cell receptor beta chains from one sample, sequenced in a study of T cell changes during pregnancy in multiple sclerosis. Some clones are missing from TCRdb's copy, which holds only in-frame ones; the method was immunoSEQ multiplex PCR. The top ten clones hold 0.11% to 0.15% of a sample with fewer than 80,000 clones, 85% to 95% of them seen once. The sample was CD4+ T cells from peripheral blood mononuclear cells, taken after pregnancy. The source is a female donor with multiple sclerosis, enrolled in a pregnancy study. The CDR3 runs from the conserved cysteine through the conserved F or W. The D gene is left open where the match is weak. Only some rows state a clone size, as once, few, many or a class for expanded clones.

size,J,V,D,CDR3,DNA
-,TRBJ2-3,TRBV2,-,CASSGRTSTDTQYF,TGTGCCAGCAGTGGCCGGACAAGCACAGATACGCAGTATTTT
-,TRBJ2-2,TRBV2,TRBD1,CASNPRGLTPTGELFF,TGTGCCAGCAATCCAAGGGGGCTCACCCCCACCGGGGAGCTGTTTTTT
-,TRBJ2-6,TRBV15,-,CATSRGLGGSGANVLTF,TGTGCCACCAGCAGAGGCCTAGGGGGTTCTGGGGCCAACGTCCTGACTTTC
once,TRBJ1-1,TRBV28,-,CASSYYYRGGTEAFF,TGTGCCAGCAGTTATTATTATAGGGGGGGCACTGAAGCTTTCTTT
once,TRBJ1-4,TRBV10-2,TRBD1,CASRGQGNEKLFF,TGCGCCAGCAGGGGACAGGGGAATGAAAAACTGTTTTTT
-,TRBJ2-2,TRBV2,TRBD1,CASSRDRRTGELFF,TGTGCCAGCAGTCGGGACAGGAGGACCGGGGAGCTGTTTTTT
-,TRBJ2-2,TRBV5-1,-,CASSKKNTGGLFF,TGCGCCAGCAGCAAGAAGAACACCGGGGGGCTGTTTTTT
-,TRBJ2-1,TRBV7-9,TRBD2,CASSPSPSGNYNEQFF,TGTGCCAGCAGCCCATCCCCTAGCGGGAATTACAATGAGCAGTTCTTC
-,TRBJ1-4,TRBV7-2,-,CASSLPGTTEKLFF,TGTGCCAGCAGCCTACCCGGGACAACCGAAAAACTGTTTTTT
-,TRBJ2-5,TRBV9,-,CASSVGMGGTRAETQYF,TGTGCCAGCAGCGTAGGGATGGGGGGAACACGGGCAGAGACCCAGTACTTC
-,TRBJ2-2,TRBV21-1,-,CASSKVEEVNTGELFF,TGTGCCAGCAGCAAAGTCGAGGAAGTGAACACCGGGGAGCTGTTTTTT
-,TRBJ2-1,TRBV5-1,-,CASSGGAGVNEQFF,TGCGCCAGCAGTGGGGGCGCAGGGGTTAATGAGCAGTTCTTC
once,TRBJ2-3,TRBV11-2,TRBD2,CASSLGLAGTSTDTQYF,TGTGCCAGCAGCTTAGGGCTAGCGGGTACTAGCACAGATACGCAGTATTTT
-,TRBJ2-7,TRBV30,TRBD2,CAWSAGGVDEQYF,TGTGCCTGGAGCGCCGGGGGGGTCGACGAGCAGTACTTC